This is a list of T cell receptor beta chains from one sample in a study of control samples from healthy donors and cancer patients. Only in-frame clones appear in the TCRdb table, and some are missing; sequencing was by immunoSEQ multiplex PCR. The sample shows 150,000 to 190,000 clones, about 94% of them seen only once. Sample: blood. The source is a man aged 45 to 65 in good health. Each CDR3 is given with its conserved first and last residue. A D gene is named only where the DNA matches it firmly. Some rows mark clone size as missing; the rest say once, few, many or name a class of expanded clone.

d_gene: NA; v_gene: TRBV11-2; abundance: NA; j_gene: TRBJ2-2; CDR3nt: TGTGCCAGCAGCCATGTGGGCAGGCGAGTCACCGGGGAGCTGTTTTTT; CDR3aa: CASSHVGRRVTGELFF
d_gene: TRBD1; v_gene: TRBV18; abundance: NA; j_gene: TRBJ2-5; CDR3nt: TGTGCCAGCTCACCCCGGACAGGGCGGGAGACCCAGTACTTC; CDR3aa: CASSPRTGRETQYF
d_gene: NA; v_gene: TRBV24-1; abundance: NA; j_gene: TRBJ2-3; CDR3nt: TGTGCCACCGGGAACCGAGGCACAGATACGCAGTATTTT; CDR3aa: CATGNRGTDTQYF
d_gene: NA; v_gene: TRBV15; abundance: NA; j_gene: TRBJ2-4; CDR3nt: TGTGCCACCAGTGGGGAGCTAGCCAAAAACATTCAGTACTTC; CDR3aa: CATSGELAKNIQYF
d_gene: NA; v_gene: TRBV7-9; abundance: NA; j_gene: TRBJ2-3; CDR3nt: TGTGCCAGCAGCTCGTCCGGGCGCACAGATACGCAGTATTTT; CDR3aa: CASSSSGRTDTQYF
d_gene: TRBD2; v_gene: TRBV19; abundance: NA; j_gene: TRBJ2-5; CDR3nt: TGTGCCAGTAGTGCTCCTAGCGGGACGAAGACCCAGTACTTC; CDR3aa: CASSAPSGTKTQYF
d_gene: NA; v_gene: TRBV7-9; abundance: NA; j_gene: TRBJ2-1; CDR3nt: TGTGCCAGCAGCTTAAGTTCGTCTAGAGGCTACAATGAGCAGTTCTTC; CDR3aa: CASSLSSSRGYNEQFF
d_gene: NA; v_gene: TRBV28; abundance: NA; j_gene: TRBJ1-5; CDR3nt: TGTGCCAGCAGTGGTCCAAATCAGCCCCAGCATTTT; CDR3aa: CASSGPNQPQHF
d_gene: NA; v_gene: TRBV10-3; abundance: few; j_gene: TRBJ1-1; CDR3nt: TGTGCCATCAACTCCGGGGCATTGAACACTGAAGCTTTCTTT; CDR3aa: CAINSGALNTEAFF
d_gene: NA; v_gene: TRBV10-2; abundance: once; j_gene: TRBJ1-3; CDR3nt: TGCGCCAGCAGTGAGTCCCTCGGGACCACCTTAAACACCATATATTTT; CDR3aa: CASSESLGTTLNTIYF
d_gene: TRBD1; v_gene: TRBV27; abundance: NA; j_gene: TRBJ2-5; CDR3nt: TGTGCCAGCAGTTCCGACAGGGTAGAGACCCAGTACTTC; CDR3aa: CASSSDRVETQYF
d_gene: NA; v_gene: TRBV5-6; abundance: NA; j_gene: TRBJ1-2; CDR3nt: TGTGCCAGCAGCTCGGGACAAGGGTATAACTATGGCTACACCTTC; CDR3aa: CASSSGQGYNYGYTF
d_gene: TRBD2; v_gene: TRBV5-6; abundance: NA; j_gene: TRBJ2-5; CDR3nt: TGTGCCAGCACCCAACTAGCGGGAGACGGAGAGACCCAGTACTTC; CDR3aa: CASTQLAGDGETQYF
d_gene: TRBD2; v_gene: TRBV2; abundance: NA; j_gene: TRBJ2-7; CDR3nt: TGTGCCAGCAGTGAAAGGGGACTAGCGGGGGTCTACGAGCAGTACTTC; CDR3aa: CASSERGLAGVYEQYF
d_gene: NA; v_gene: TRBV12-3/TRBV12-4; abundance: NA; j_gene: TRBJ2-6; CDR3nt: TGTGCCAGCGACTCTGGGGCCAACGTCCTGACTTTC; CDR3aa: CASDSGANVLTF
d_gene: NA; v_gene: TRBV18; abundance: once; j_gene: TRBJ2-1; CDR3nt: TGTGCCAGCTCACCACCGGTCGGGAGAGCTTCCAATGAGCAGTTCTTC; CDR3aa: CASSPPVGRASNEQFF
d_gene: NA; v_gene: TRBV3-1/TRBV3-2; abundance: NA; j_gene: TRBJ1-5; CDR3nt: TGTGCCAGCAGTAACTCCGGGACTTCGAAGCAGCCCCAGCATTTT; CDR3aa: CASSNSGTSKQPQHF
d_gene: NA; v_gene: TRBV28; abundance: NA; j_gene: TRBJ2-7; CDR3nt: TGTGCCAGCAGCCCAGCTCGGGACCGGGGCTACGAGCAGTACTTC; CDR3aa: CASSPARDRGYEQYF
d_gene: NA; v_gene: TRBV6-4; abundance: once; j_gene: TRBJ2-7; CDR3nt: TGTGCCAGCAGTGAATGCAACCGGGGGCCCTACGAGCAGTACTTC; CDR3aa: CASSECNRGPYEQYF
d_gene: NA; v_gene: TRBV24-1; abundance: NA; j_gene: TRBJ2-2; CDR3nt: TGTGCCACCAGTGATTTTGGGGATACCGGGGAGCTGTTTTTT; CDR3aa: CATSDFGDTGELFF
d_gene: NA; v_gene: TRBV4-1; abundance: once; j_gene: TRBJ1-4; CDR3nt: TGCGCCAGCAGCCAAGGTAGACAGCCTAATGAAAAACTGTTTTTT; CDR3aa: CASSQGRQPNEKLFF
d_gene: NA; v_gene: TRBV7-9; abundance: NA; j_gene: TRBJ1-1; CDR3nt: TGTGCCAGCAGCTTAGGGCAGGGAGGCGGATTAGGGAACACTGAAGCTTTCTTT; CDR3aa: CASSLGQGGGLGNTEAFF
d_gene: TRBD1; v_gene: TRBV27; abundance: NA; j_gene: TRBJ2-7; CDR3nt: TGTGCCAGCAGTCACCAGGGGGAAACCTACGAGCAGTACTTC; CDR3aa: CASSHQGETYEQYF
d_gene: NA; v_gene: TRBV4-1; abundance: NA; j_gene: TRBJ2-1; CDR3nt: TGCGCCAGCAGCCAAGTTTTCCTAAATGAGCAGTTCTTC; CDR3aa: CASSQVFLNEQFF
d_gene: NA; v_gene: TRBV2; abundance: NA; j_gene: TRBJ1-5; CDR3nt: TGTGCCAGCAGTGGAGGGAGCGGTCAGCCCCAGCATTTT; CDR3aa: CASSGGSGQPQHF
d_gene: NA; v_gene: TRBV5-1; abundance: NA; j_gene: TRBJ1-1; CDR3nt: TGCGCCAGCAGCTATAGCATGGGACGGGACACTGAAGCTTTCTTT; CDR3aa: CASSYSMGRDTEAFF
d_gene: NA; v_gene: TRBV2; abundance: NA; j_gene: TRBJ2-1; CDR3nt: TGTGCCAGCACGGGACGGAAGTGGGACAATGAGCAGTTCTTC; CDR3aa: CASTGRKWDNEQFF
d_gene: NA; v_gene: TRBV7-9; abundance: NA; j_gene: TRBJ1-1; CDR3nt: TGTGCCAGCAGCCGGACGGGCCCCACTGAAGCTTTCTTT; CDR3aa: CASSRTGPTEAFF
d_gene: NA; v_gene: TRBV21-1; abundance: NA; j_gene: TRBJ2-4; CDR3nt: TGTGCCAGCAGCAAAGCGCCCGGGAGCGGAACACTAGCCAAAAACATTCAGTACTTC; CDR3aa: CASSKAPGSGTLAKNIQYF
d_gene: TRBD1; v_gene: TRBV10-3; abundance: many; j_gene: TRBJ2-2; CDR3nt: TGTGCCATCAGTGAACAGGGGTCCCCCGGGGAGCTGTTTTTT; CDR3aa: CAISEQGSPGELFF
d_gene: NA; v_gene: TRBV6-5; abundance: NA; j_gene: TRBJ2-2; CDR3nt: TGTGCCACTAAGCGAACGAACACCGGGGAGCTGTTTTTT; CDR3aa: CATKRTNTGELFF
d_gene: NA; v_gene: TRBV6-6; abundance: NA; j_gene: TRBJ2-1; CDR3nt: TGTGCCAGCATCTTAGGGGACTGGGGCTCCTACAATGAGCAGTTCTTC; CDR3aa: CASILGDWGSYNEQFF
d_gene: NA; v_gene: TRBV3-1/TRBV3-2; abundance: NA; j_gene: TRBJ2-7; CDR3nt: TGTGCCAGCAGCCAACCGGGAGCTAGGAGCTCCTACGAGCAGTACTTC; CDR3aa: CASSQPGARSSYEQYF
d_gene: NA; v_gene: TRBV10-3; abundance: NA; j_gene: TRBJ2-7; CDR3nt: TGTGCCATCAGTGAGGGACTAAACTTCTACGAGCAGTACTTC; CDR3aa: CAISEGLNFYEQYF
d_gene: NA; v_gene: TRBV10-3; abundance: NA; j_gene: TRBJ1-1; CDR3nt: TGTGCCATCAGTGAGGCTTCGAATTTGGCCGGCGGTGAAGCTTTCTTT; CDR3aa: CAISEASNLAGGEAFF
d_gene: NA; v_gene: TRBV10-2; abundance: NA; j_gene: TRBJ2-7; CDR3nt: TGCGCCAGCATGCAGGCAGGTTCGCAGGAGCAGTACTTC; CDR3aa: CASMQAGSQEQYF
d_gene: TRBD2; v_gene: TRBV5-1; abundance: NA; j_gene: TRBJ2-5; CDR3nt: TGCGCCAGCAGCTTTAGACCACTCCTAGCGGGAGTCACTGAGACCCAGTACTTC; CDR3aa: CASSFRPLLAGVTETQYF
d_gene: TRBD1; v_gene: TRBV30; abundance: NA; j_gene: TRBJ1-3; CDR3nt: TGTGCCTGGGACACAGGGGTCGGAAACACCATATATTTT; CDR3aa: CAWDTGVGNTIYF
d_gene: NA; v_gene: TRBV2; abundance: NA; j_gene: TRBJ2-4; CDR3nt: TGTGCCAGCAGTGAGGGCGGAGCCAAAAACATTCAGTACTTC; CDR3aa: CASSEGGAKNIQYF
d_gene: NA; v_gene: TRBV5-6; abundance: NA; j_gene: TRBJ2-3; CDR3nt: TGTGCCAGCAGCCCGACAGGATACCACACAGATACGCAGTATTTT; CDR3aa: CASSPTGYHTDTQYF
d_gene: NA; v_gene: TRBV5-4; abundance: NA; j_gene: TRBJ1-4; CDR3nt: TGTGCCAGCAGCTTGGCCGGGACCTTTAATGAAAAACTGTTTTTT; CDR3aa: CASSLAGTFNEKLFF
d_gene: NA; v_gene: TRBV19; abundance: NA; j_gene: TRBJ1-4; CDR3nt: TGTGCCAGTAGGAGAGGACTCCAAAACCTTAATGAAAAACTGTTTTTT; CDR3aa: CASRRGLQNLNEKLFF
d_gene: NA; v_gene: TRBV28; abundance: NA; j_gene: TRBJ1-2; CDR3nt: TGTGCCAGCAGTTTATCGTCCAGGGGAGGATATGGCTACACCTTC; CDR3aa: CASSLSSRGGYGYTF
d_gene: TRBD2; v_gene: TRBV5-1; abundance: few; j_gene: TRBJ2-1; CDR3nt: TGCGCCAGCAGCCTTTCGACTCTAGCGGGAGGCCTAAATGAGCAGTTCTTC; CDR3aa: CASSLSTLAGGLNEQFF
d_gene: TRBD2; v_gene: TRBV4-1; abundance: NA; j_gene: TRBJ2-1; CDR3nt: TGCGCCAGCAGCCAGGCCCAGCGGGAGACTGAGCAGTTCTTC; CDR3aa: CASSQAQRETEQFF
d_gene: TRBD2; v_gene: TRBV5-6; abundance: NA; j_gene: TRBJ2-1; CDR3nt: TGTGCCAGCAGCCCCACCTCGACTAGCACCTACAATGAGCAGTTCTTC; CDR3aa: CASSPTSTSTYNEQFF
d_gene: NA; v_gene: TRBV28; abundance: NA; j_gene: TRBJ2-7; CDR3nt: TGTGCCAGCAGTTCCTCGGTGGGTGAGCAGTACTTC; CDR3aa: CASSSSVGEQYF
d_gene: NA; v_gene: TRBV5-1; abundance: NA; j_gene: TRBJ1-4; CDR3nt: TGCGCCAGCAGCTTCAGGGTTGGTGAAAAACTGTTTTTT; CDR3aa: CASSFRVGEKLFF
d_gene: NA; v_gene: TRBV27; abundance: NA; j_gene: TRBJ1-1; CDR3nt: TGTGCCAGCAGTTTCCATAAGGCAGAGGCTAACACTGAAGCTTTCTTT; CDR3aa: CASSFHKAEANTEAFF
d_gene: NA; v_gene: TRBV7-9; abundance: NA; j_gene: TRBJ2-3; CDR3nt: TGTGCCAGCACCGCGACGATTAATACGCAGTATTTT; CDR3aa: CASTATINTQYF
d_gene: TRBD2; v_gene: TRBV28; abundance: NA; j_gene: TRBJ2-2; CDR3nt: TGTGCCAGCAGCACCGGGACTACCCTCACCGGGGAGCTGTTTTTT; CDR3aa: CASSTGTTLTGELFF
d_gene: NA; v_gene: TRBV28; abundance: once; j_gene: TRBJ1-5; CDR3nt: TGTGCCAGCAGACAGACCGGGAGTGGCAATCAGCCCCAGCATTTT; CDR3aa: CASRQTGSGNQPQHF
d_gene: TRBD2; v_gene: TRBV6-6; abundance: NA; j_gene: TRBJ2-7; CDR3nt: TGTGCCAGCAGTTCGCCGGGACTAGCGAGCGAGCAGTACTTC; CDR3aa: CASSSPGLASEQYF